The 31 T cell receptor beta chains reported below all come from one sample, sequenced in a study of siplizumab effects on memory and regulatory T cells. Some clones are missing from TCRdb's copy, which holds only in-frame ones; the method was immunoSEQ multiplex PCR. The table has over 65,000 clones, 93% seen once; the top ten hold about 5%. Sequencing was done on a sample of CD8+ T cells sorted from blood. These receptors were obtained from a human donor in good health.

The V call is TRBV11-2, the J call TRBJ2-7; D perhaps matches TRBD1 (6 bases). Deletions cut 5 bases from V and 2 bases from J, with 19 bases between. In germline, CDR1 is SGHAT, CDR2 FQNNGV. This CDR3 is 16 amino acids long. CDR3 sequence: CASSPGGQGFPYEQYF. The CDR3 DNA sequence: TGTGCCAGCAGCCCAGGAGGCCAGGGGTTTCCCTACGAGCAGTACTTC.

DNA for the CDR3: TGTGCCAGCAGCTTAGATTCCGCGGGGGATTACAATGAGCAGTTCTTC. It yields the protein CASSLDSAGDYNEQFF. The gene calls are TRBV11-2 and TRBJ2-1; TRBD2 matches 7 bases. The CDR3 has 16 residues. J was trimmed by 4 bases and V by 0 bases; bases with no gene match: 6. CDR1 is SGHAT, CDR2 FQNNGV, per germline.

The J gene is TRBJ1-2, the V gene TRBV7-9, with D unclear. Germline-derived CDR1 and CDR2 are SEHNR and FQNEAQ (reference sequence). The CDR3 covers 15 residues. V lost 5 bases to trimming and J lost 3 bases, with 16 bases between them. The CDR3 is CASSVPSARDYGYTF. The DNA for the CDR3 is TGTGCCAGCAGCGTCCCCAGCGCCCGGGACTATGGCTACACCTTC.

The rearrangement links TRBV6-5 to TRBJ2-2; D perhaps matches TRBD2 (6 bases). The CDR3 is 13 amino acids. Germline CDR1 reads MNHEY; CDR2 reads SVGAGI. V was trimmed by 7 bases and J by 3 bases, leaving 9 bases between them. The CDR3 DNA reads TGTGCCAGCACGGGACTCCACACCGGGGAGCTGTTTTTT. Its protein product is CASTGLHTGELFF.

The chain employs TRBV5-1 and TRBJ1-1; D possibly corresponds to TRBD1 (5 bases). This CDR3 has 14 amino acids. V gave up 4 bases and J gave up 1 base, with 11 bases separating them. Germline V gene sequence: CDR1 SGHRS, CDR2 YFSETQ. CDR3 in amino acids: CASSLSGSNTEAFF. The CDR3 nucleotides read TGCGCCAGCAGCCTCTCAGGGTCGAACACTGAAGCTTTCTTT.

The chain links TRBV4-2 to TRBJ2-2; TRBD1 matches at 7 bases. Germline V gives CDR1 LGHNA, CDR2 YNFKEQ. The CDR3 length is 15 residues. J lost 3 bases, V lost 4 bases, and 5 bases had no gene match. In DNA, the CDR3 is TGTGCCAGCAGCCCCGGGACAGCGGACACCGGGGAGCTGTTTTTT. Protein sequence: CASSPGTADTGELFF.

The gene calls are TRBV14 and TRBJ2-5, with 10 positions matching TRBD1. This CDR3 spans 15 amino acids. CDR1 SGHDN and CDR2 FVKESK come from the germline V gene. Trimming removed 4 bases from V and 2 bases from J; junction bases left unmatched: 4. CDR3 sequence reads: CASSPDRGPQETQYF. In DNA form, the CDR3 reads TGTGCCAGCAGCCCAGACAGGGGGCCTCAAGAGACCCAGTACTTC.

This chain joins TRBV2 and TRBJ1-2, with a weak D call TRBD1 (5 bases). Germline CDR1 is SNHLY and CDR2 is FYNNEI. CDR3 length: 16 residues. Trimming stripped 3 bases from V and 6 bases from J, with 20 bases between. The CDR3 DNA sequence: TGTGCCAGCAGTGAGTTAGTGGGAACTCAGGGAGATGGCTACACCTTC. Its protein is CASSELVGTQGDGYTF.

The V call is TRBV19, the J call TRBJ1-1; tentatively, D is TRBD1 (6 bases). In germline, CDR1 is LNHDA, CDR2 SQIVND (reference sequence). The CDR3 totals 14 residues. The V and J ends lost 6 bases and 4 bases respectively, with 15 bases between them. The CDR3 reads CASRPQGYGTEAFF. The CDR3 region has the DNA TGTGCCAGTAGGCCACAGGGATATGGCACTGAAGCTTTCTTT. Complete variable domain (other parts from reference TRBV19 and TRBJ1-1): DGGITQSPKYLFRKEGQNVTLSCEQNLNHDAMYWYRQDPGQGLRLIYYSQIVNDFQKGDIAEGYSVSREKKESFPLTVTSAQKNPTAFYLCASRPQGYGTEAFFGQGTRLTVV.

Remarks on this clone: Additional DNA sequences in this sample encode the identical CDR3. The V and J genes are TRBV7-2 and TRBJ2-7; D gene unclear. V gave up 1 base and J gave up 5 bases, with 3 bases separating them. CDR3 length equals 11 residues. The V gene's germline CDR1 is SGHTA and CDR2 FQGNSA. CDR3 amino acids: CASSLGNEQYF. CDR3 in DNA: TGTGCCAGCAGCTTAGGTAACGAGCAGTACTTC.

This chain uses TRBV7-6 with TRBJ2-7, with D perhaps assigned TRBD1 or TRBD2 (5 bases each). The CDR3 is 14 residues long. Germline assignment: CDR1 SGHVS and CDR2 FNYEAQ. Trimming stripped 3 bases from V and 1 base from J, with 10 bases between. In nucleotides, the CDR3 is TGTGCCAGCAGCTTGGGTGAGGGGTCCTACGAGCAGTACTTC. Its protein product is CASSLGEGSYEQYF.

The count of this clone is one. V usage is TRBV21-1 and J usage is TRBJ2-7; TRBD1 reflects the table's D call only, with no check against the DNA. TRBV21-1 is given as a pseudogene. The length of the CDR3 is 14 residues. This CDR3 is CASSKDGRENEQYF. The CDR3 DNA is TGTGCCAGCAGCAAAGATGGCAGGGAAAACGAGCAGTACTTC.

The chain recombines TRBV27 with TRBJ2-6, with D unresolved. In germline, CDR1 is MNHEY, CDR2 SMNVEV (reference sequence). The CDR3 runs to 17 residues. Trimming cost V 0 bases and J 2 bases, with 11 bases left between them. The CDR3 sequence is CASSLSQEGTGANVLTF. The CDR3 DNA reads TGTGCCAGCAGTTTATCTCAGGAAGGTACTGGGGCCAACGTCCTGACTTTC.

This chain links TRBV25-1 with TRBJ1-1, with 11 bases that match TRBD1. After removal of 7 bases from V and 2 bases from J, the junction contained 6 bases not matched to a gene. Germline V gene sequence: CDR1 MGHDK, CDR2 SYGVNS. This CDR3 comprises 15 residues. CDR3 protein: CASTGQGAVNTEAFF. CDR3 sequence (DNA): TGTGCCAGCACCGGACAGGGGGCGGTAAACACTGAAGCTTTCTTT.

This chain connects TRBV4-1 to TRBJ2-7, with D possibly called TRBD1 or TRBD2 (5 bases each). Deletions cut 1 base from V and 5 bases from J, with 9 bases between. CDR3 length: 13 amino acids. CDR1 and CDR2 (germline): MGHRA, YSYEKL. The CDR3 sequence: CASSQAGRDEQYF. Written as DNA, the CDR3 is TGCGCCAGCAGCCAAGCGGGGCGGGACGAGCAGTACTTC.

The gene calls are TRBV28 and TRBJ2-1, with D perhaps matching TRBD1 (5 bases). CDR3 length: 11 amino acids. Germline CDR1 and CDR2: MDHEN and SYDVKM. Between the trimmed V and J ends, which lost 3 bases and 9 bases, there was a span of 6 bases. In nucleotides, the CDR3 is TGTGCCAGCAGTTTTGACAGTGAGCAGTTCTTC. Its protein product is CASSFDSEQFF.

The chain recombines TRBV18 with TRBJ2-1, with D perhaps matching TRBD1 (7 bases). The CDR3 loop spans 16 amino acids. Germline assignment: CDR1 KGHSH and CDR2 LQKENI. Deletions cut 2 bases from V and 2 bases from J, with 13 bases between. The CDR3 loop reads CASSPNLRGAYNEQFF. The CDR3 DNA is TGTGCCAGCTCACCAAATCTCAGGGGGGCCTACAATGAGCAGTTCTTC. Complete variable domain (other parts from reference TRBV18 and TRBJ2-1): NAGVMQNPRHLVRRRGQEARLRCSPMKGHSHVYWYRQLPEEGLKFMVYLQKENIIDESGMPKERFSAEFPKEGPSILRIQQVVRGDSAAYFCASSPNLRGAYNEQFFGPGTRLTVL.

The CDR3 protein is CASSQRQGPYNEQFF. The CDR3 DNA follows: TGCGCCAGCAGTCAGAGACAGGGTCCCTACAATGAGCAGTTCTTC. The J gene is TRBJ2-1, the V gene TRBV23-1; TRBD1 matches at 7 bases. TRBV23-1 is labeled an ORF, and its function is uncertain. The CDR3 runs to 15 residues. V dropped 3 bases and J dropped 2; count of bases not matched to a gene: 4.

With regard to this clone: One end of the junction fails to match germline, which may point to a read error. The gene calls are TRBV28 and TRBJ1-2; D gene uncertain. The germline V gene encodes CDR1 MDHEN and CDR2 SYDVKM. This CDR3 contains 11 residues. The CDR3 coding sequence is TGTGCCAGCAGTTTGGGCGGGAGCTACGCCTTC. As protein: CASSLGGSYAF.

This clone was detected once. The same CDR3 can be traced to other DNA sequences in this sample. The chain combines TRBV9 with TRBJ2-1; D remains ambiguous. The CDR3 has 11 residues. The germline V gene has CDR1 SGDLS and CDR2 YYNGEE. Trimming stripped 0 bases from V and 10 bases from J, with 5 bases between. This CDR3 is CASSVGSEQFF. DNA for the CDR3: TGTGCCAGCAGCGTAGGGTCCGAGCAGTTCTTC.

CDR3 DNA: TGTGCCAGCAGCTTGGACCGGGACACTTTCTACGAGCAGTACTTC. Amino acid sequence: CASSLDRDTFYEQYF. V and J are TRBV5-4 and TRBJ2-7, with D perhaps matching TRBD1 (6 bases). V lost 0 bases to trimming and J lost 3 bases, with 13 bases between them. Germline V gives CDR1 SGHNT, CDR2 YYREEE (reference sequence). The CDR3 spans 15 residues.

This clone is deemed medium-sized. This chain joins TRBV19 and TRBJ1-5; 10 bases fit TRBD1. The CDR3 spans 14 residues. Per the germline V gene, CDR1 is LNHDA and CDR2 is SQIVND (reference sequence). V dropped 6 bases and J dropped 6; count of bases not matched to a gene: 5. Here the CDR3 DNA reads TGTGCCAGTAGCGGACAGGGGGATAGTCAGCCCCAGCATTTT. It yields the protein CASSGQGDSQPQHF.

The CDR3 DNA reads as TGTGCCAGCAGCTTAACTAGCGGGGGGGCGGAGACCCAGTACTTC. Its protein is CASSLTSGGAETQYF. The chain has TRBV7-7 and TRBJ2-5; 13 nucleotides line up with TRBD2. The trim removed 2 bases at V and 5 bases at J, leaving 2 bases unmatched. The V gene's germline CDR1 is SSHAT and CDR2 FNYEAQ (reference sequence). The CDR3 runs to 15 residues.

This rearrangement joins TRBV12-5 to TRBJ1-6, with a weak D call TRBD1 (6 bases). This CDR3 has 19 amino acids. Trimming removed 0 bases at V and 0 bases at J, with 15 bases between. Germline lookup yields CDR1 LGHNT and CDR2 FRNRAP. In nucleotides, the CDR3 is TGTGCTAGTGGTTTGGTACTGGAGGACAGATCCTCCTATAATTCACCCCTCCACTTT. Its protein is CASGLVLEDRSSYNSPLHF.

About this clone itself: Germline and junction disagree at one end, which may indicate a read error. The chain is built from TRBV11-2 and TRBJ2-1; 10 bases map to TRBD2. Per germline, CDR1 SGHAT and CDR2 FQNNGV. The CDR3 runs to 16 residues. Here the CDR3 reads CASSPSASGGGKEQFF. Here the CDR3 DNA reads TGTGCCAGCAGCCCCTCGGCTAGCGGGGGAGGCAAGGAGCAATTCTTC.

This chain uses TRBV11-3 with TRBJ2-7, with D perhaps being TRBD1 or TRBD2 (5 bases each). The CDR3 loop spans 13 amino acids. Germline CDR1 is SGHNT and CDR2 is YENEEA. Deletions cut 1 base from V and 6 bases from J, with 10 bases between. CDR3 amino acids: CASSLGTGGEQYF. The CDR3 DNA reads TGTGCCAGCAGCTTAGGCACAGGAGGCGAGCAGTACTTC.

The chain uses TRBV7-8 and TRBJ1-4; no clear D gene. CDR1 SGHVS and CDR2 FQNEAQ come from the germline V gene. V lost 1 base and J 8 bases, leaving 14 bases between the germline ends. There are 15 residues in the CDR3. CDR3 nucleotides: TGTGCCAGCAGCTTAGAGCAGGTGGGGAGGGAAAAACTGTTTTTT. It encodes CASSLEQVGREKLFF.

The CDR3 here is CASSDTGVSYNEQFF. Here the CDR3 DNA reads TGTGCCAGCAGTGACACAGGGGTGAGCTACAATGAGCAGTTCTTC. The genes are TRBV6-4 and TRBJ2-1, with 7 bases matching TRBD1. Germline assignment: CDR1 MRHNA and CDR2 SNTAGT. This CDR3 has 15 residues. V gave up 2 bases and J gave up 3 bases; unmatched junction bases: 4.

This rearrangement joins TRBV4-1 to TRBJ2-3, with no clear D. The germline V and J ends were trimmed by 8 bases and 6 bases, with 9 bases remaining between them. This CDR3 comprises 11 residues. Germline-derived CDR1 and CDR2 are MGHRA and YSYEKL. This CDR3 is CASLGFDTQYF. CDR3 bases: TGCGCCAGCCTGGGCTTTGATACGCAGTATTTT.

The chain is built from TRBV27 and TRBJ2-3; D may match TRBD1 or TRBD2 (6 bases each). V shed 0 bases and J shed 5 bases, with 15 bases lying between them. Germline assignment: CDR1 MNHEY and CDR2 SMNVEV (reference sequence). CDR3 length: 16 residues. The CDR3 DNA is TGTGCCAGCAGTTTATCGGGGGGCGCTGCGGGAGATACGCAGTATTTT. Translating gives CASSLSGGAAGDTQYF.

CDR3 in DNA: TGTGCCAGCAGCTTAGCAGGGATCACTGAAGCTTTCTTT. Translation gives CASSLAGITEAFF. The chain recombines TRBV11-1 with TRBJ1-1; D is uncertain. The germline gives CDR1 SGHAT, CDR2 FQDESV (reference sequence). The V gene lost 0 bases and the J gene lost 4 bases, with 6 bases spanning the gap. The CDR3 covers 13 residues.